This is a list of T cell receptor beta chains from one sample in a study of molecular identifiers for immune sequencing clone quantification. TCRdb independently ran MiXCR on the PCR reads; one entry per CDR3 protein. The data show fewer than 45,000 distinct CDR3 sequences, less than 20% seen once. The material sequenced was naive CD8+ T cells from blood, with Jurkat cell RNA spiked in. The source is a human donor in good health. Some libraries in this study had Jurkat cell RNA spiked in. Both conserved end residues are part of each CDR3. A D gene is named only where the DNA matches it firmly. A clone size is listed for some rows: how often the clone was seen (once, few, many), or a class if it is expanded.

TRBJ2-7,13,TRBV4-3,NA,NA,TGCGCCAGCAGCCAAGGGACGGACTACGAGCAGTACTTC,CASSQGTDYEQYF
TRBJ2-3,16,TRBV12-3/TRBV12-4,many,TRBD2,TGTGCCAGCAGTTCCGAGCGGGAGGGCCGGGAAGATACGCAGTATTTT,CASSSEREGREDTQYF
TRBJ2-7,15,TRBV28,NA,TRBD1,TGTGCCAGCAGTCCCACGGGGACAGGGAGGTACGAGCAGTACTTC,CASSPTGTGRYEQYF
TRBJ2-1,17,TRBV9,many,NA,TGTGCCAGCAGCGTAGCTACGGGACACCTAAACTGGGGTGAGCAGTTCTTC,CASSVATGHLNWGEQFF
TRBJ2-3,14,TRBV29-1,many,NA,TGCAGCACAGAAGGACTCACTAGCACAGATACGCAGTATTTT,CSTEGLTSTDTQYF
TRBJ2-3,17,TRBV4-1,NA,NA,TGCGCCAGCAGCCCTCTTTACCAGGGGAAGGGATCAGATACGCAGTATTTT,CASSPLYQGKGSDTQYF
TRBJ1-5,14,TRBV10-3,many,NA,TGTGCCATCAGCGATCAGGGCTACAATCAGCCCCAGCATTTT,CAISDQGYNQPQHF
TRBJ1-2,12,TRBV7-2,NA,NA,TGTGCCAGCAGCCCAACCTCCTATGGCTACACCTTC,CASSPTSYGYTF
TRBJ2-1,12,TRBV11-2,many,NA,TGTGCCAGCAGCTTAATCTCCAATGAGCAGTTCTTC,CASSLISNEQFF
TRBJ1-4,13,TRBV6-2/TRBV6-3,few,NA,TGTGCCAGCCAAGTTGCAACTAATGAAAAACTGTTTTTT,CASQVATNEKLFF
TRBJ2-1,12,TRBV19,NA,NA,TGTGCCAGTAGTCCCCAAGACAGTGAGCAGTTCTTC,CASSPQDSEQFF
TRBJ2-3,14,TRBV3-1,many,TRBD2,TGTGCCAGCAGCCAAGGACTAGCGACAGATACGCAGTATTTT,CASSQGLATDTQYF
TRBJ1-1,14,TRBV5-4,NA,NA,TGTGCCAGCAGGTCCGGGACCGAGGGATCGGGAGCTTTCTTT,CASRSGTEGSGAFF
TRBJ2-5,15,TRBV28,many,NA,TGTGCCAGCAGTTCTACCCTCGACAGCCAAGAGACCCAGTACTTC,CASSSTLDSQETQYF
TRBJ2-1,18,TRBV7-9,many,NA,TGTGCCAGCAGCTTGACACGGACACGCGACTCTTCCTACAATGAGCAGTTCTTC,CASSLTRTRDSSYNEQFF
TRBJ1-5,14,TRBV6-2/TRBV6-3,many,NA,TGTGCCAGCAGTTACATCAGGGAAAATCAGCCCCAGCATTTT,CASSYIRENQPQHF
TRBJ2-1,15,TRBV7-8,many,TRBD2,TGTGCCAGCAGCCCCCCGACTAGCGGCTACAATGAGCAGTTCTTC,CASSPPTSGYNEQFF
TRBJ1-2,14,TRBV9,many,NA,TGTGCCAGCAGCGGCTGGGACACTGTCTATGGCTACACCTTC,CASSGWDTVYGYTF
TRBJ2-7,14,TRBV7-9,many,NA,TGTGCCAGCAGCAACTGGGGCACCCTGCCCGAGCAGTACTTC,CASSNWGTLPEQYF
TRBJ1-5,12,TRBV12-3/TRBV12-4,few,NA,TGTGCCAGCAGTCTAGAAATCAGGCCCCAGCATTTT,CASSLEIRPQHF
TRBJ2-3,16,TRBV4-3,few,NA,TGCGCCAGCAGCCAAGACATCGCTAGACGCACAGATACGCAGTATTTT,CASSQDIARRTDTQYF
TRBJ2-7,14,TRBV5-1,many,NA,TGCGCCAGCAGCTTAAGGACAGCTGCCTACGAGCAGTACTTC,CASSLRTAAYEQYF
TRBJ2-7,16,TRBV7-8,few,TRBD1,TGTGCCAGCAGCTTCTTTGGTGGGGACAGATCCTACGAGCAGTACTTC,CASSFFGGDRSYEQYF
TRBJ2-2,14,TRBV2,NA,NA,TGTGCCAGCGGAGCGGGCCTAAACACCGGGGAGCTGTTTTTT,CASGAGLNTGELFF
TRBJ2-3,12,TRBV6-5,many,NA,TGTGCCAGCAGGGACGGCACAGATACGCAGTATTTT,CASRDGTDTQYF
TRBJ1-6,14,TRBV6-9,NA,NA,TGTGCCAGCAATACCGGGAGAGATAATTCGCCCCTCTACTTT,CASNTGRDNSPLYF
TRBJ1-2,11,TRBV7-8,many,TRBD1,TGTGCCAGCAGCACGGGACAGGGCTACACCTTC,CASSTGQGYTF
TRBJ1-2,12,TRBV7-2,many,NA,TGTGCCAGCAGCTACCCACCGTATGGCTACACCTTC,CASSYPPYGYTF
TRBJ2-6,18,TRBV28,many,NA,TGTGCCAGCAGTTCTCCTTACACAGGGACATCAGGGGCCAACGTCCTGACTTTC,CASSSPYTGTSGANVLTF
TRBJ2-1,13,TRBV29-1,NA,TRBD1,TGCAGCGTTTGGACAGGGGGAGGCAATGAGCAGTTCTTC,CSVWTGGGNEQFF
TRBJ2-7,16,TRBV6-5,NA,NA,TGTGCCAGCAGTCCCTTCCGCTTGACAGGTTCCTACGAGCAGTACTTC,CASSPFRLTGSYEQYF
TRBJ2-3,13,TRBV6-2/TRBV6-3,medium-sized,TRBD1,TGTGCCAGCACGGACAGGCGCACAGATACGCAGTATTTT,CASTDRRTDTQYF
TRBJ2-1,15,TRBV5-1,many,TRBD2,TGCGCCAGCAGCACGGGACTAGCGGTAGTCAATGAGCAGTTCTTC,CASSTGLAVVNEQFF
TRBJ2-4,10,TRBV20-1,many,NA,TGCAGTGCTAGTAGCGACATTCAGTACTTC,CSASSDIQYF
TRBJ2-1,14,TRBV11-2,many,NA,TGTGCCAGCAGCTTAGAAGCTAGCGCCAATGAGCAGTTCTTC,CASSLEASANEQFF
TRBJ2-7,10,TRBV7-8,many,NA,TGTGCCAGCAGCGTGAGCGAGCAGTACTTC,CASSVSEQYF
TRBJ2-2,16,TRBV29-1,few,TRBD2,TGCAGCGCCGAGGGGTTCCGGGGAGGGTTGGTCGGGGAGCTGTTTTTT,CSAEGFRGGLVGELFF
TRBJ2-7,14,TRBV28,many,NA,TGTGCCAGCAGTCTTGGGACATCGAGCTACGAGCAGTACTTC,CASSLGTSSYEQYF
TRBJ2-7,14,TRBV19,many,NA,TGTGCCAGTAGTACTTCGGACAGCTCCTACGAGCAGTACTTC,CASSTSDSSYEQYF
TRBJ2-1,18,TRBV7-9,many,TRBD2,TGTGCCAGCAGCTTAGGGCCTAGCGGGAGGTCAGCCTACAATGAGCAGTTCTTC,CASSLGPSGRSAYNEQFF
TRBJ1-1,12,TRBV7-9,many,TRBD1,TGTGCCAGCAGTTACAGGGGCGGGGAAGCTTTCTTT,CASSYRGGEAFF